This section outlines one T cell receptor (beta chain) sequence together with its context. Study processing details: Nucleated cell counts were estimated from reference gene primer amplification. Profiling relied on immunoSEQ multiplex PCR, and the TCRdb table lists in-frame clones only, not all of them. From that table come the V and J calls and clone size; the DNA was used to work out D and trimming. This table holds approximately 250,000 clones, 70% to 90% found once. The CDR3 is 15 amino acids. The V gene's germline CDR1 is MNHEY and CDR2 SMNVEV (reference sequence). The germline V and J ends were trimmed by 4 bases and 0 bases, with 10 bases remaining between them. The study drew participants aged about 18 to 90 years from 24 US areas. The entry originates in a study of blood T cell repertoires in COVID-19.

This clonotype was sampled from a woman aged 40 to 50 with acute COVID-19. V gene TRBV27 combines with J gene TRBJ2-1, with TRBD2 as a possible D gene (5 bases). The sequenced material came from PBMCs or T cells enriched from blood (not recorded which). CDR3 amino acids: CASSSGLSSYNEQFF. DNA of the CDR3: TGTGCCAGCAGTTCCGGACTTAGCTCCTACAATGAGCAGTTCTTC.